Only one count was recorded for the clone carrying this T cell receptor beta chain. The sample is drawn from a study of blood T cell repertoires in COVID-19. Assay: immunoSEQ multiplex PCR; the TCRdb copy retains only in-frame clones and omits some. The sample includes about 80,000 clones, about four fifths of them seen just once. The sequenced sample was peripheral blood. The receptor was derived from a human donor in a cohort sampled during active COVID-19.

The CDR3 sequence is CASSPPRGEANYGYTF. CDR3 DNA sequence: TGTGCCAGCTCACCACCCCGGGGGGAGGCTAACTATGGCTACACCTTC. This rearrangement joins TRBV18 to TRBJ1-2; tentative D call: TRBD1 (5 bases). Germline V gene sequence: CDR1 KGHSH, CDR2 LQKENI. The CDR3 runs to 16 residues. Trimming stripped 0 bases from V and 0 bases from J, with 11 bases between.